What follows are 5 T cell receptor beta chains derived from one specimen sequenced in a study of cytomegalovirus exposure and HLA in healthy donors. Generated by immunoSEQ multiplex PCR, the TCRdb table keeps only in-frame clones and is missing some. The sample includes under 200,000 clones, about 81% of them seen just once. Sequencing was carried out using PBMCs. The origin of the receptors is a woman in her thirties in good health and CMV-seronegative.

V usage is TRBV4-1 and J usage is TRBJ1-5; TRBD1 agrees at 10 bases. The CDR3 covers 15 residues. The V segment lost 3 bases and the J segment 4 bases; nucleotides outside the gene matches: 3. Germline V gives CDR1 MGHRA, CDR2 YSYEKL. CDR3 sequence: CASSQGQGPNQPQHF. DNA for the CDR3: TGCGCCAGCAGCCAGGGACAGGGGCCGAATCAGCCCCAGCATTTT.

The chain recombines TRBV30 with TRBJ1-5; D unresolved. This CDR3 contains 16 residues. Germline CDR1 GTSNPN, CDR2 SVGIG (reference sequence). The V gene lost 5 bases and the J gene lost 3 bases, with 20 bases spanning the gap. The CDR3 nucleotides read TGTGCCTGGGCCAAAGCGGCGACTGGGATCAATCAGCCCCAGCATTTT. Its translation is CAWAKAATGINQPQHF. Full variable domain (remainder filled in from reference TRBV30 and TRBJ1-5): SQTIHQWPATLVQPVGSPLSLECTVEGTSNPNLYWYRQAAGRGLQLLFYSVGIGQISSEVPQNLSASRPQDRQFILSSKKLLLSDSGFYLCAWAKAATGINQPQHFGDGTRLSIL.

The chain uses TRBV2 and TRBJ1-2; no clear D gene. This CDR3 spans 10 amino acids. Per germline, CDR1 SNHLY and CDR2 FYNNEI. Between the trimmed V and J ends, which lost 3 bases and 8 bases, there was a span of 4 bases. The CDR3 bases are TGTGCCAGCAGTGAGCGAGGCTACACCTTC. Amino acid sequence: CASSERGYTF.

J is TRBJ1-4 and V is TRBV2; no definite D call. This CDR3 has 15 residues. Germline V CDR1 and CDR2: SNHLY, FYNNEI. V was clipped by 2 bases and J by 0 bases, with 7 bases between them. In DNA, the CDR3 is TGTGCCAGCAGTGAAAGGCTAGCAACTAATGAAAAACTGTTTTTT. Translating it yields CASSERLATNEKLFF. Full variable domain (missing parts from reference TRBV2 and TRBJ1-4): EPEVTQTPSHQVTQMGQEVILRCVPISNHLYFYWYRQILGQKVEFLVSFYNNEISEKSEIFDDQFSVERPDGSNFTLKIRSTKLEDSAMYFCASSERLATNEKLFFGSGTQLSVL.

This clone was recorded only once. The V gene is TRBV7-9, the J gene TRBJ2-7; D uncertain. The V end was cut by 1 base, the J end by 6 bases, with 10 bases between. CDR1 SEHNR and CDR2 FQNEAQ come from the germline V gene (reference sequence). The CDR3 sequence is 13 residues long. CDR3 DNA: TGTGCCAGCAGCTTAGTTTCCGTGGCCGAGCAGTACTTC. Translation gives CASSLVSVAEQYF.